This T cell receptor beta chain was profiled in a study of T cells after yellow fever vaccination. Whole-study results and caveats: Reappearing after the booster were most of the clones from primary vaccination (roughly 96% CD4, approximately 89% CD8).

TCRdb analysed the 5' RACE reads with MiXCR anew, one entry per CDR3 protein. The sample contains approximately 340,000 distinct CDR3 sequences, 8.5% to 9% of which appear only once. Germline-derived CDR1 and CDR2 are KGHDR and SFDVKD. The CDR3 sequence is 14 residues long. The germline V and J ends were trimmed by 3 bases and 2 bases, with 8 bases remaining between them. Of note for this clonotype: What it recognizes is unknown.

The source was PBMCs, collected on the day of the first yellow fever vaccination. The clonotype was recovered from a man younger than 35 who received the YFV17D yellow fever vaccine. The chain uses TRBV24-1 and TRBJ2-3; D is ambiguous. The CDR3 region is CATSDARSTDTQYF. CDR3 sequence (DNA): TGTGCCACCAGTGATGCCCGGTCCACAGATACGCAGTATTTT.